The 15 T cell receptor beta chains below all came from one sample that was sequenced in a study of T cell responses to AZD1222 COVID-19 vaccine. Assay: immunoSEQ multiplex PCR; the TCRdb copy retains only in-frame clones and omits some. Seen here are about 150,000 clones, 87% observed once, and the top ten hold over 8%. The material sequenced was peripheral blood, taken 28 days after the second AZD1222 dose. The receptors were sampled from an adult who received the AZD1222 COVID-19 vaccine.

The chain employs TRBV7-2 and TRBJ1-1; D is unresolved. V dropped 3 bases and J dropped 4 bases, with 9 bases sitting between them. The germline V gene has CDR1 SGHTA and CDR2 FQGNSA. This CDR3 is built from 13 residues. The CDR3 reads CASSLTRRTEAFF. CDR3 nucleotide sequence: TGTGCCAGCAGCTTGACACGCCGCACTGAAGCTTTCTTT.

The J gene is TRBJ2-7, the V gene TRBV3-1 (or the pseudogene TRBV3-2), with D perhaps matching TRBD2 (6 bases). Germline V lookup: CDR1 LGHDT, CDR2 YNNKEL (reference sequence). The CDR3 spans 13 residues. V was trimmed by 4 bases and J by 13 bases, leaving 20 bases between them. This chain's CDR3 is CASSPLGTGAIYF. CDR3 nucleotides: TGTGCCAGCAGCCCCCTAGGGACGGGAGCCATCTACTTC.

The CDR3: CASSQSGTEGEKLFF. The CDR3 DNA sequence: TGTGCCAGTAGTCAATCCGGGACCGAAGGTGAAAAACTGTTTTTT. The chain couples TRBV19 to TRBJ1-4; D possibly corresponds to TRBD1 (5 bases). This CDR3 has 15 amino acids. The germline V gene encodes CDR1 LNHDA and CDR2 SQIVND (reference sequence). V lost 5 bases and J 7 bases, leaving 17 bases between the germline ends.

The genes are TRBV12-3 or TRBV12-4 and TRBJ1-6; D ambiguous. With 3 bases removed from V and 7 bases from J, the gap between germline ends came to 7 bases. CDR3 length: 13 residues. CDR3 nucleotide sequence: TGTGCCAGCAGTTTTACACAGAATTCACCCCTCCACTTT. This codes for CASSFTQNSPLHF.

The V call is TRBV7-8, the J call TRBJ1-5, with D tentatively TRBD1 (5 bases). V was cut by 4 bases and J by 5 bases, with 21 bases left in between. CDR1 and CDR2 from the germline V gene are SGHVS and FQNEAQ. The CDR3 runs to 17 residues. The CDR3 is CASSWRRFGGSDQPQHF. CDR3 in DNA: TGTGCCAGCAGCTGGCGCCGTTTCGGGGGTTCGGATCAGCCCCAGCATTTT.

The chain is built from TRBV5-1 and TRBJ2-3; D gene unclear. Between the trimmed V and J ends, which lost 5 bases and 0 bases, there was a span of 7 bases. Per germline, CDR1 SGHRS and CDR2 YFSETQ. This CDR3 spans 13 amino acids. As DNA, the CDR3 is TGCGCCAGCAGAATGTTTAGCACAGATACGCAGTATTTT. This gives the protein CASRMFSTDTQYF.

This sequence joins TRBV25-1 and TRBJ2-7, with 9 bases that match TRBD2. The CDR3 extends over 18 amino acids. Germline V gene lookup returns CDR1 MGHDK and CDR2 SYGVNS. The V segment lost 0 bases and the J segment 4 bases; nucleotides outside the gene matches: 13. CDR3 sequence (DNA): TGTGCCAGCAGTGAATATCTCTCGCTAGCGGGACCTCGTTACGAGCAGTACTTC. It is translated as CASSEYLSLAGPRYEQYF.

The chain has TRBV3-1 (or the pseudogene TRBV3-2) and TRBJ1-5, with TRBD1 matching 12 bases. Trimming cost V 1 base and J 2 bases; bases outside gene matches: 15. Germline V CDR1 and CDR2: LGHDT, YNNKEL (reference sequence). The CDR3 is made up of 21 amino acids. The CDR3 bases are TGTGCCAGCAGCCAAGTCGCCGGGGACAGGGGGCTTTTTGAGGGCAATCAGCCCCAGCATTTT. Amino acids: CASSQVAGDRGLFEGNQPQHF.

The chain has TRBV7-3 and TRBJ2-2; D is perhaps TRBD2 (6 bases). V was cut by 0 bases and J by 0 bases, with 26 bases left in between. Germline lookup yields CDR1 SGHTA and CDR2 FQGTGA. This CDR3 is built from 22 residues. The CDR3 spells CASSLTGGGAVLPLSNTGELFF. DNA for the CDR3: TGTGCCAGCAGCTTAACGGGGGGAGGAGCCGTCCTCCCGCTTTCGAACACCGGGGAGCTGTTTTTT.

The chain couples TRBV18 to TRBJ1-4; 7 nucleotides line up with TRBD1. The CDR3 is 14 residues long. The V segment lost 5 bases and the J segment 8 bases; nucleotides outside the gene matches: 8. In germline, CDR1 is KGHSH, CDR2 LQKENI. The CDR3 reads CASSRGQSEEKLFF. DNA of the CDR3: TGTGCCAGCTCAAGGGGACAGTCCGAGGAAAAACTGTTTTTT.

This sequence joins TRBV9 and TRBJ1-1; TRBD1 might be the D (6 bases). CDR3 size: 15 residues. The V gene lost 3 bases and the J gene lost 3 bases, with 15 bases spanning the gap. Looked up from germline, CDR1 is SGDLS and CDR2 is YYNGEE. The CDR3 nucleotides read TGTGCCAGCAGCGGAAGGAGGGGGGTACACACTGAAGCTTTCTTT. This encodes CASSGRRGVHTEAFF.

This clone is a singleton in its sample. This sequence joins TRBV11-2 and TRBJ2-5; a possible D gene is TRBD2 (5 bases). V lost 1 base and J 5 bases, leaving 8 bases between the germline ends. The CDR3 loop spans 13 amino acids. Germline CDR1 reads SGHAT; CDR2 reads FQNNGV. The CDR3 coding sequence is TGTGCCAGCAGCTTAGCTTGGAGGGAGACCCAGTACTTC. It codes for CASSLAWRETQYF. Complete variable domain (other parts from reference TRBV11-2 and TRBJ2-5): EAGVAQSPRYKIIEKRQSVAFWCNPISGHATLYWYQQILGQGPKLLIQFQNNGVVDDSQLPKDRFSAERLKGVDSTLKIQPAKLEDSAVYLCASSLAWRETQYFGPGTRLLVL.

As DNA, the CDR3 is TGTGCCTGGACTACGGGACAGGGGGGAACTAATGAAAAACTGTTTTTT. It yields the protein CAWTTGQGGTNEKLFF. The chain uses TRBV30 and TRBJ1-4, with 11 bases fitting TRBD1. The CDR3 spans 16 residues. Trimming took 4 bases from V and 1 from J; bases not matched to a gene: 5. The germline V gene encodes CDR1 GTSNPN and CDR2 SVGIG (reference sequence).

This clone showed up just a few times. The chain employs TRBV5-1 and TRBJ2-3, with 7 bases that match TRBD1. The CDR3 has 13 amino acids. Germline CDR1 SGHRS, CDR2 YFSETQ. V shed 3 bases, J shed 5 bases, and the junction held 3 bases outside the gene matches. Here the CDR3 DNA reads TGCGCCAGCAGCTGGGGACAGCGAGATACGCAGTATTTT. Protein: CASSWGQRDTQYF. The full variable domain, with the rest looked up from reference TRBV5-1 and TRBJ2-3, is KAGVTQTPRYLIKTRGQQVTLSCSPISGHRSVSWYQQTPGQGLQFLFEYFSETQRNKGNFPGRFSGRQFSNSRSEMNVSTLELGDSALYLCASSWGQRDTQYFGPGTRLTVL.

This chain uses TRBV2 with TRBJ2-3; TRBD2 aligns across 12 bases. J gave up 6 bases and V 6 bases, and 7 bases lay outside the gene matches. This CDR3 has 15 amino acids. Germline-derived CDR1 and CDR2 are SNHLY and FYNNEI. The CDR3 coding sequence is TGTGCCAGCAGGATGACTAGCGGGAGCCCCGATACGCAGTATTTT. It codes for CASRMTSGSPDTQYF. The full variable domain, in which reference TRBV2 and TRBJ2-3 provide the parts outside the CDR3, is EPEVTQTPSHQVTQMGQEVILRCVPISNHLYFYWYRQILGQKVEFLVSFYNNEISEKSEIFDDQFSVERPDGSNFTLKIRSTKLEDSAMYFCASRMTSGSPDTQYFGPGTRLTVL.